This TCR beta chain is drawn from a study of chemoradiotherapy in HPV16-positive cancers. The overall study: Candidate HPV-specific T-cell clones and common TCR motifs came from functional assays in a couple of HPV16-positive patients.

The V gene's germline CDR1 is MDHEN and CDR2 SYDVKM. The CDR3 runs 14 residues. V lost 3 bases to trimming and J lost 0 bases, with 5 bases between them. Method: immunoSEQ multiplex PCR; TCRdb's copy keeps in-frame clones and lacks some. The repertoire holds tens of thousands of clones, with 86% as singletons. The chain links TRBV28 to TRBJ1-4; D is unresolved. Material: blood, obtained from a patient who underwent chemoradiotherapy. The origin of this receptor is a human donor with HPV-associated anogenital cancer. The CDR3 DNA reads as TGTGCCAGCAGTTTTTTTGCAACTAATGAAAAACTGTTTTTT. Its translation is CASSFFATNEKLFF.